These 14 T cell receptor beta chains were sequenced from one sample in a study of CD8 T cells in ankylosing spondylitis. TCRdb re-called the 5' RACE reads through MiXCR, storing one row per CDR3 protein. Here the sample spans more than 100,000 distinct CDR3 sequences, around 10% being singletons. The sample consisted of blood, either unsorted or a sorted T cell fraction (not recorded which). Receptors were obtained from a female donor with ankylosing spondylitis or in good health (not recorded which).

The chain carries TRBV7-8 and TRBJ2-1; the match to TRBD2 covers 7 bases. The CDR3 length is 16 residues. Germline assignment: CDR1 SGHVS and CDR2 FQNEAQ. The junction had 7 bases not matched to a gene; V was cut back by 0 bases and J by 5 bases. Here the CDR3 reads CASSLASGGYNNEQFF. The CDR3 region has the DNA TGTGCCAGCAGCTTAGCGTCGGGGGGATATAACAATGAGCAGTTCTTC. Combining the CDR3 with reference TRBV7-8 and TRBJ2-1 gives the whole variable domain GAGVSQSPRYKVAKRGQDVALRCDPISGHVSLFWYQQALGQGPEFLTYFQNEAQLDKSGLPSDRFFAERPEGSVSTLKIQRTQQEDSAVYLCASSLASGGYNNEQFFGPGTRLTVL.

This clonotype was found many times. This chain links TRBV29-1 with TRBJ2-5; 8 nucleotides line up with TRBD1. CDR3 length equals 13 residues. V shed 3 bases and J 3 bases; nucleotides not matched to a gene: 3. The germline V gene encodes CDR1 SQVTM and CDR2 ANQGSEA. CDR3 in amino acids: CSVEQQGEETQYF. The CDR3 nucleotides are TGCAGCGTTGAGCAACAGGGGGAAGAGACCCAGTACTTC.

This clonotype was recorded at least ten times. The chain couples TRBV5-1 to TRBJ1-2; D gene uncertain. The CDR3 sequence is 12 residues long. The ends were cut back, 6 bases at V and 8 bases at J, with 14 bases in the middle. From germline, CDR1 is SGHRS and CDR2 YFSETQ. The CDR3 region is CASTSSGKGYTF. In nucleotides, the CDR3 is TGCGCCAGCACCTCATCTGGGAAAGGCTACACCTTC.

This clonotype showed up just a few times. The chain links TRBV18 to TRBJ2-2, with D perhaps TRBD2 (7 bases). Germline V gene lookup returns CDR1 KGHSH and CDR2 LQKENI. V lost 0 bases and J 0 bases, leaving 11 bases between the germline ends. The CDR3 is 17 amino acids. CDR3 sequence: CASSPPWRGPNTGELFF. The CDR3 coding sequence is TGTGCCAGCTCACCACCCTGGCGGGGGCCGAACACCGGGGAGCTGTTTTTT.

This clonotype was found many times. V and J are TRBV20-1 and TRBJ2-1, with 10 bases aligning to TRBD2. The V gene end was trimmed by 6 bases and the J gene end by 9 bases; junction bases not matched to a gene: 11. The CDR3 consists of 14 residues. Germline lookup yields CDR1 DFQATT and CDR2 SNEGSKA (reference sequence). The CDR3 coding sequence is TGCAGTGCCGGGGGGCTAGCGGGAGTAGGTGAGCAGTTCTTC. This codes for CSAGGLAGVGEQFF.

This clonotype was detected many times. The chain couples TRBV5-5 to TRBJ1-1; D unclear. The CDR3 totals 13 residues. The germline V and J ends were trimmed by 0 bases and 7 bases, with 10 bases remaining between them. The germline V gene encodes CDR1 SGHKS and CDR2 YYEKEE (reference sequence). CDR3: CASSLVLGIEAFF. CDR3 DNA: TGTGCCAGCAGCTTGGTTCTGGGGATTGAAGCTTTCTTT.

This clonotype has a count of ten or more. V and J are TRBV5-6 and TRBJ1-2, with D unclear. Germline V gene lookup returns CDR1 SGHDT and CDR2 YYEEEE. V was clipped by 0 bases and J by 2 bases, with 5 bases between them. The CDR3 spans 13 residues. The CDR3 region has the DNA TGTGCCAGCAGCTTGGAACAGAACTATGGCTACACCTTC. Residues: CASSLEQNYGYTF.

This clonotype was recorded many times. This rearrangement joins TRBV29-1 to TRBJ2-1; 10 bases are shared with TRBD2. J was trimmed by 7 bases and V by 7 bases; bases with no gene match: 10. The CDR3 extends over 14 amino acids. Germline V gene lookup returns CDR1 SQVTM and CDR2 ANQGSEA. CDR3: CSGQGLAESNEQFF. CDR3 nucleotides: TGCAGCGGCCAAGGACTAGCGGAAAGTAATGAGCAGTTCTTC.

This clonotype has just a few counts. Given a much more abundant clone one base away, this may be a read error. The chain is built from TRBV5-4 and TRBJ2-1, with unresolved D. Germline CDR1 reads SGHNT; CDR2 reads YYREEE (reference sequence). Trimming removed 3 bases from V and 3 bases from J, with 4 bases in between. The CDR3 extends over 12 amino acids. In nucleotides, the CDR3 is TGTGCCAGCAGCTGGGACTACAATGAGCAGTTCTTC. Amino acids: CASSWDYNEQFF.

As for this clonotype: A much larger clone lies one base from this, so it may be a read error. V usage is TRBV12-3 or TRBV12-4 and J usage is TRBJ2-2; D unclear. The CDR3 length is 14 residues. DNA of the CDR3: TGTGTCAGCAGTTTCGGGCAGGACACCGGGGAGCTGTTTTTT. Translated, it gives CVSSFGQDTGELFF.

This clonotype has a handful of counts. The gene calls are TRBV7-2 and TRBJ1-1, with a tentative D call TRBD1 (5 bases). Germline V gives CDR1 SGHTA, CDR2 FQGNSA. The ends were cut back, 5 bases at V and 5 bases at J, with 15 bases in the middle. The CDR3 is made up of 14 amino acids. The CDR3 DNA sequence: TGTGCCAGCAGCACCGGACGGTGGGGGACTGAAGCTTTCTTT. This gives the protein CASSTGRWGTEAFF.

There are a few counts of this clonotype. CDR3 protein: CSVEEAGGRFF. The DNA for the CDR3 is TGCAGCGTTGAAGAAGCGGGGGGTCGTTTCTTC. This chain uses TRBV29-1 with TRBJ2-1, with TRBD2 matching 9 bases. The CDR3 consists of 11 residues. V was pared by 0 bases and J by 16 bases, with 4 bases of the junction left unmatched. Germline-derived CDR1 and CDR2 are SQVTM and ANQGSEA.

This clonotype was counted ten times or more. The chain combines TRBV4-1 with TRBJ1-5, with D hard to call. In germline, CDR1 is MGHRA, CDR2 YSYEKL. V was pared by 0 bases and J by 6 bases, with 12 bases between. This CDR3 has 15 residues. In DNA form, the CDR3 reads TGCGCCAGCAGCCAAGAATCATCCGACGCTCAGCCCCAGCATTTT. Protein sequence: CASSQESSDAQPQHF.

This clonotype was counted a few times. This chain links TRBV13 with TRBJ2-7, with 8 bases that match TRBD2. V shed 6 bases, J shed 3 bases, and the junction held 7 bases outside the gene matches. The CDR3 length is 14 residues. The germline CDR1 and CDR2 sequences are PRHDT and FYEKMQ (reference sequence). Written as DNA, the CDR3 is TGTGCCAGCAGGAGGAGCGGGAGCCTCTACGAGCAGTACTTC. It encodes CASRRSGSLYEQYF. The full variable domain, with the rest looked up from reference TRBV13 and TRBJ2-7, is AAGVIQSPRHLIKEKRETATLKCYPIPRHDTVYWYQQGPGQDPQFLISFYEKMQSDKGSIPDRFSAQQFSDYHSELNMSSLELGDSALYFCASRRSGSLYEQYFGPGTRLTVT.